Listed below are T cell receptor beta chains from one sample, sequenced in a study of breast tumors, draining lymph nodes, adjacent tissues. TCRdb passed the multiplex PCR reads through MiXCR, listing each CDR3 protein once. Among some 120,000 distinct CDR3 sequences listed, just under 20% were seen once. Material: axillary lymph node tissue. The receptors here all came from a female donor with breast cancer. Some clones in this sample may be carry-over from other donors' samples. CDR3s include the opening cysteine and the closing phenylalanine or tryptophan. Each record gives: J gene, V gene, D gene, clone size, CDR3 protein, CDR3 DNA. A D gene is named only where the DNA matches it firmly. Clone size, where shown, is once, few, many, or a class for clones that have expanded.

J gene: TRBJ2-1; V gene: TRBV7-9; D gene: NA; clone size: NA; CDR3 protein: CASTKIFNNEQFF; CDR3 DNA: TGTGCCAGCACCAAAATCTTTAACAATGAGCAGTTCTTC
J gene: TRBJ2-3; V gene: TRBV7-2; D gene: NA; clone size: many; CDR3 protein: CASRGRWGGDTQYF; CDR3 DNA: TGTGCCAGCAGGGGGCGGTGGGGTGGGGATACGCAGTATTTT
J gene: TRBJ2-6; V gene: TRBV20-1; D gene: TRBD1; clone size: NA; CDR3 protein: CGSTGTGNPGANVLTF; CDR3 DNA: TGCGGAAGTACCGGGACAGGGAATCCTGGGGCCAACGTCCTGACTTTC
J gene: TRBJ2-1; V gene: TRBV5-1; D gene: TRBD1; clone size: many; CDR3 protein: CASSLGQGGSEQFF; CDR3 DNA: TGCGCCAGCAGCTTGGGACAGGGGGGAAGTGAGCAGTTCTTC
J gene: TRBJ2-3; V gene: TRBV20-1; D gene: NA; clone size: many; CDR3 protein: CSATWTRTDTQYF; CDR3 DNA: TGCAGTGCTACATGGACCCGCACAGATACGCAGTATTTT
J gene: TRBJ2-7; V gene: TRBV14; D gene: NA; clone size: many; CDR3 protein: CASSLPGQIFGEQYF; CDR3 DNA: TGTGCCAGCAGCCTACCGGGACAAATATTCGGGGAGCAGTACTTC
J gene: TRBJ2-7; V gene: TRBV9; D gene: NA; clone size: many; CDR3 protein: CASSPGETYEQYF; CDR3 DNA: TGTGCCAGCAGCCCCGGGGAGACCTACGAGCAGTACTTC
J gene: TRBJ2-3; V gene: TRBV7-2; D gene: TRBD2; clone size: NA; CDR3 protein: CASSWVAGGTDTQYF; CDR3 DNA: TGTGCCAGCAGCTGGGTAGCGGGTGGCACAGATACGCAGTATTTT
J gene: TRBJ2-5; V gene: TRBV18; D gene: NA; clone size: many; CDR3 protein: CASSPTVETQYF; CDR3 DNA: TGTGCCAGCTCACCAACAGTGGAGACCCAGTACTTC
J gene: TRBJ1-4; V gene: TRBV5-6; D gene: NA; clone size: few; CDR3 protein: CASSLGVLKTARLFF; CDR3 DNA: TGTGCCAGCAGTTTGGGGGTTTTAAAGACCGCCAGACTGTTTTTT
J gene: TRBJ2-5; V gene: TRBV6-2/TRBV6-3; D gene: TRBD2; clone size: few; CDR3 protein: CASSYGEGFAAETQYF; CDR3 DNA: TGTGCCAGCAGTTACGGGGAGGGATTCGCGGCCGAGACCCAGTACTTC
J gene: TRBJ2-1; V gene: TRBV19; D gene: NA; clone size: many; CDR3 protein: CASSIEVDEQFF; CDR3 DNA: TGTGCCAGTAGTATAGAGGTTGATGAGCAGTTCTTC
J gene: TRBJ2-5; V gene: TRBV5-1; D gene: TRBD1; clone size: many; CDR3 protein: CASSGVDRAIETQYF; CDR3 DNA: TGCGCCAGCAGCGGCGTTGACAGGGCAATAGAGACCCAGTACTTC
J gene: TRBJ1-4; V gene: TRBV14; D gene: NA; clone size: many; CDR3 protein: CASSWTTPNEKLFF; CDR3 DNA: TGTGCCAGCAGCTGGACTACCCCTAATGAAAAACTGTTTTTT
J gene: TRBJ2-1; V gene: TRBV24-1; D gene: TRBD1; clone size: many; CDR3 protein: CATSDVDRASYNEQFF; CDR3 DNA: TGTGCCACCAGTGATGTGGACAGGGCAAGCTACAATGAGCAGTTCTTC
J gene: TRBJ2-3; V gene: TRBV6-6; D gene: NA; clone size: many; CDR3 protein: CASSYLVLGSDLVTDTQYF; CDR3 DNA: TGTGCCAGCAGTTACCTAGTTTTGGGGTCAGATTTGGTCACAGATACGCAGTATTTT